Here is one T cell receptor (beta chain) with its context. Sequencing used immunoSEQ multiplex PCR; TCRdb keeps in-frame clones, though not all of them. The table includes some 97,000 clones, 90% to 95% detected once. From germline, CDR1 is LGHDT and CDR2 YNNKEL (reference sequence). The V end was cut by 3 bases, the J end by 3 bases, with 9 bases between. The CDR3 has 13 amino acids. The data stem from a study of blood T cell repertoires in COVID-19. The sequenced sample was peripheral blood. The receptor comes from a man aged 55 to 70 with acute or convalescent COVID-19. The V gene is TRBV3-1 (or the pseudogene TRBV3-2), the J gene TRBJ2-7, with unresolved D. The CDR3 loop reads CASSQGGGYEQYV. The DNA for the CDR3 is TGTGCCAGCAGCCAGGGTGGCGGCTACGAGCAGTACGTC.